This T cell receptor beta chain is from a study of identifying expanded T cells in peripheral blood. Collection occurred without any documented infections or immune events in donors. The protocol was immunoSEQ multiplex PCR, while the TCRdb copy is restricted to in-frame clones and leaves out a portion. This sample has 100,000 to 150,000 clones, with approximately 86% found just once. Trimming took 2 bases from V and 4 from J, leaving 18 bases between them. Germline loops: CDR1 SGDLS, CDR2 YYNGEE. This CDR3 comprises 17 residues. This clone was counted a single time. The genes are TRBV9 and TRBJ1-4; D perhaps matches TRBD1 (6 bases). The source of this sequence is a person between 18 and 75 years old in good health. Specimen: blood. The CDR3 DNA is TGTGCCAGCAGCGTGTTTCTGGGGCAGGGGCGTAATGAAAAACTGTTTTTT. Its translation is CASSVFLGQGRNEKLFF.